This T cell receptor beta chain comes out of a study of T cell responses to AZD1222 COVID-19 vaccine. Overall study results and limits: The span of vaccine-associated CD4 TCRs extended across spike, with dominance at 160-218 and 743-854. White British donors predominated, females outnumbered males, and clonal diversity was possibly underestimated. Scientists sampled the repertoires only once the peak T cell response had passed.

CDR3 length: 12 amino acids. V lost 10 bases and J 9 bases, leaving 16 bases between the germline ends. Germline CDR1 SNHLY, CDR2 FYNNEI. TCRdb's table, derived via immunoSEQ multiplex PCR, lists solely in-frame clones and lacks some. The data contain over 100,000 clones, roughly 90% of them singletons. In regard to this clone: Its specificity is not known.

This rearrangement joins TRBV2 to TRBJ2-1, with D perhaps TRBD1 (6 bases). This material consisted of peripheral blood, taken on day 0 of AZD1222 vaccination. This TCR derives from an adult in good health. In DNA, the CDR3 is TGTGCCATACAGGGTGCGCGGTTTGAGCAGTTCTTC. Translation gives CAIQGARFEQFF.